This passage covers 10 T cell receptor beta chains from one sample sequenced in a study of blood T cell repertoires in COVID-19. The repertoire was sequenced with immunoSEQ multiplex PCR; TCRdb's copy has only in-frame clones and lacks some. The profile shows 200,000 or so clones, about 85% of them singletons. Sequencing was done on a sample of peripheral blood. The receptors here all came from an older man with active or convalescent COVID-19.

The rearrangement joins TRBV28 to TRBJ1-2; D is ambiguous. The CDR3 contains 13 residues. Germline loops: CDR1 MDHEN, CDR2 SYDVKM. The ends were cut back, 2 bases at V and 1 base at J, with 5 bases in the middle. The CDR3 coding sequence is TGTGCCAGCAGTTTAAGTAGTAACTATGGCTACACCTTC. Translated, it gives CASSLSSNYGYTF.

This chain joins TRBV5-1 and TRBJ2-3; 9 bases map to TRBD1. Germline V gene lookup returns CDR1 SGHRS and CDR2 YFSETQ. V lost 4 bases and J lost 0; bases outside the gene matches: 9. The CDR3 is 17 residues long. The CDR3 spells CASSPGTGHPSTDTQYF. The CDR3 DNA follows: TGCGCCAGCAGCCCGGGGACAGGGCATCCTAGCACAGATACGCAGTATTTT. Variable domain in full (rest from reference TRBV5-1 and TRBJ2-3): KAGVTQTPRYLIKTRGQQVTLSCSPISGHRSVSWYQQTPGQGLQFLFEYFSETQRNKGNFPGRFSGRQFSNSRSEMNVSTLELGDSALYLCASSPGTGHPSTDTQYFGPGTRLTVL.

The chain recombines TRBV9 with TRBJ1-1; TRBD1 might be the D (6 bases). V dropped 0 bases and J dropped 1 base, with 16 bases sitting between them. CDR3 length: 17 amino acids. Germline V lookup: CDR1 SGDLS, CDR2 YYNGEE. CDR3 sequence reads: CASSVVSQLRGNTEAFF. As DNA, the CDR3 is TGTGCCAGCAGCGTAGTCTCACAACTCAGGGGGAACACTGAAGCTTTCTTT.

The chain couples TRBV28 to TRBJ2-7; TRBD2 matches at 11 bases. Germline V CDR1 and CDR2: MDHEN, SYDVKM. The CDR3 extends over 16 amino acids. Trimming at V came to 4 bases and at J to 6 bases, leaving 11 bases not matched to a gene. This chain's CDR3 is CASSSGGLAGGLEQYF. CDR3 nucleotide sequence: TGTGCCAGCAGTTCCGGCGGGCTAGCGGGAGGTCTCGAGCAGTACTTC.

The V call is TRBV6-5, the J call TRBJ1-2; the match to TRBD1 covers 8 bases. The V gene end was trimmed by 8 bases and the J gene end by 3 bases; junction bases not matched to a gene: 11. Germline assignment: CDR1 MNHEY and CDR2 SVGAGI. CDR3 size: 15 residues. The DNA of the CDR3 is TGTGCCAGCCAGGGGCCGGGCAGGGGGCACTATGGCTACACCTTC. Its translation is CASQGPGRGHYGYTF.

The rearrangement uses TRBV5-5 and TRBJ1-6; 7 bases are shared with TRBD1. Looked up from germline, CDR1 is SGHKS and CDR2 is YYEKEE (reference sequence). The J segment lost 6 bases and the V segment lost 4 bases, leaving 7 bases of the junction unmatched. The length of the CDR3 is 15 residues. The CDR3 DNA sequence: TGTGCCAGCAGCCTCAGACAGGGTGGTAATTCACCCCTCCACTTT. It encodes CASSLRQGGNSPLHF.

The rearrangement links TRBV19 to TRBJ2-1, with D maybe TRBD1 (5 bases). Per germline, CDR1 LNHDA and CDR2 SQIVND (reference sequence). The CDR3 is made up of 15 amino acids. V was trimmed by 7 bases and J by 4 bases, leaving 17 bases between them. CDR3 bases: TGTGCCAGTAAATCGACAGCAAACGAATACAATGAGCAGTTCTTC. It translates to CASKSTANEYNEQFF.

The gene calls are TRBV28 and TRBJ1-6; no reliable D call. V was shortened by 5 bases and J by 4 bases, with 27 bases between the two germline ends. The CDR3 loop spans 20 amino acids. The germline CDR1 and CDR2 sequences are MDHEN and SYDVKM. The CDR3 is CASSPKGRQTSGSYNSPLHF. In DNA, the CDR3 is TGTGCCAGCAGTCCAAAAGGGCGGCAGACCAGCGGGTCATATAATTCACCCCTCCACTTT. Together with reference TRBV28 and TRBJ1-6, the CDR3 gives the full variable domain: DVKVTQSSRYLVKRTGEKVFLECVQDMDHENMFWYRQDPGLGLRLIYFSYDVKMKEKGDIPEGYSVSREKKERFSLILESASTNQTSMYLCASSPKGRQTSGSYNSPLHFGNGTRLTVT.

This sequence joins TRBV7-2 and TRBJ2-1; tentative D call: TRBD2 (5 bases). Trimming pared 5 bases from V and 5 bases from J, leaving 13 bases between. Germline V gives CDR1 SGHTA, CDR2 FQGNSA. The CDR3 length is 14 residues. CDR3 in amino acids: CASSLRGIHNEQFF. CDR3 in DNA: TGTGCCAGCAGCCTCCGGGGAATCCACAATGAGCAGTTCTTC.

On this clone itself: The sample has other DNA sequences that encode this CDR3 too. The chain has TRBV6-5 and TRBJ2-1; 9 bases map to TRBD2. Germline trimming cut 5 bases from V and 7 bases from J; bases unmatched to any gene: 6. The CDR3 has 14 residues. Germline loops: CDR1 MNHEY, CDR2 SVGAGI. CDR3 DNA sequence: TGTGCCAGCAGTCGACTAGCGGAACCAAATGAGCAGTTCTTC. Amino acids: CASSRLAEPNEQFF.